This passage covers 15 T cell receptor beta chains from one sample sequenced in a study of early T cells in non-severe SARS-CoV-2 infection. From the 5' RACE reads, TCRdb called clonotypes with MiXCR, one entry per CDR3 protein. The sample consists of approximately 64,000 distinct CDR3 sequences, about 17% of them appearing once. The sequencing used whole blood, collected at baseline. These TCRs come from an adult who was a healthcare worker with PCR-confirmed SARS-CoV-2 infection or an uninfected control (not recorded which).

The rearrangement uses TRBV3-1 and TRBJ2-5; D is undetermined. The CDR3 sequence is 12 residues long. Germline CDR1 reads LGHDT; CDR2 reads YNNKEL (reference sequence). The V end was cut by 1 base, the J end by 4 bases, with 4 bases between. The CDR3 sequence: CASSQGGETQYF. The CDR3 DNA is TGTGCCAGCAGCCAAGGAGGAGAGACCCAGTACTTC.

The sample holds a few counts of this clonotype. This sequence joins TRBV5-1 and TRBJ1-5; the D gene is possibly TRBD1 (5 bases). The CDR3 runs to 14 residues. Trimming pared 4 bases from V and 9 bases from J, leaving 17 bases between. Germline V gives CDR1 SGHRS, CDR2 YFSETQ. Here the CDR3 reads CASSPRGGDMPQHF. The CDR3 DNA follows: TGCGCCAGCAGCCCGCGGGGGGGAGATATGCCCCAGCATTTT.

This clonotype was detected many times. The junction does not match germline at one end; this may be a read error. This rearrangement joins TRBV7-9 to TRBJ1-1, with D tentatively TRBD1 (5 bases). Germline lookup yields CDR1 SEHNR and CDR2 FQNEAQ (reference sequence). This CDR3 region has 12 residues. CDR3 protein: CASSLEGSDTPF. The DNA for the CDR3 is TGTGCCAGCAGCTTAGAGGGTTCGGACACCCCCTTT.

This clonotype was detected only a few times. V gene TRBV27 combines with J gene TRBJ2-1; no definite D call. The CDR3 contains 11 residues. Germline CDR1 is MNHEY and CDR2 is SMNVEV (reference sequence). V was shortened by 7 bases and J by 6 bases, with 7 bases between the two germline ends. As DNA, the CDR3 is TGTGCCAGCACCCTTCTCAATGAGCAGTTCTTC. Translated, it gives CASTLLNEQFF.

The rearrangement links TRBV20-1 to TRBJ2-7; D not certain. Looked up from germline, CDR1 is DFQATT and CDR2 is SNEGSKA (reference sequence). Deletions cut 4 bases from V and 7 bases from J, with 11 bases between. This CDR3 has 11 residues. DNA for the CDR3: TGCAGTGCTACAAACTTGGGGGAGCAGTACTTC. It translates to CSATNLGEQYF.

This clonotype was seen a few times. CDR3 DNA sequence: TGTGCCAGCAGCTTACAGTATACAGATACGCAGTATTTT. Its translation: CASSLQYTDTQYF. J is TRBJ2-3 and V is TRBV7-2; unclear D gene. Germline V CDR1 and CDR2: SGHTA, FQGNSA. The CDR3 loop spans 13 amino acids. V lost 2 bases and J lost 3, with 6 bases in between.

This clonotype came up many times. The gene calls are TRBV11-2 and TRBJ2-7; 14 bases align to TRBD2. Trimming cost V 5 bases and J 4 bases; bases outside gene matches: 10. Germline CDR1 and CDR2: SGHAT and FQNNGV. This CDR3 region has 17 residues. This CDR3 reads CASSPLTGTSGSYEQYF. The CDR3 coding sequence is TGTGCCAGCAGCCCCCTTACCGGGACTAGCGGGAGTTACGAGCAGTACTTC.

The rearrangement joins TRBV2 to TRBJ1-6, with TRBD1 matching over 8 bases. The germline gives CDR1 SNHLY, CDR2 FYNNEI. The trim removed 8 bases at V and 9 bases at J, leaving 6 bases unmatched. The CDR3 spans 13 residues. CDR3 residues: CASCQGAVSPLHF. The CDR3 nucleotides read TGTGCCAGCTGTCAGGGGGCTGTTTCACCCCTCCACTTT.

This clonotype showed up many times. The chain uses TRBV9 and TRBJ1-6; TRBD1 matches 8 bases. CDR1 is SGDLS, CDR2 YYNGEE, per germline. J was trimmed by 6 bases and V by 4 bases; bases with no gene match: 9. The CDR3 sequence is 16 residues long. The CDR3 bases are TGTGCCAGCAGCATCGGACAGGGTATCATTAATTCACCCCTCCACTTT. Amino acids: CASSIGQGIINSPLHF.

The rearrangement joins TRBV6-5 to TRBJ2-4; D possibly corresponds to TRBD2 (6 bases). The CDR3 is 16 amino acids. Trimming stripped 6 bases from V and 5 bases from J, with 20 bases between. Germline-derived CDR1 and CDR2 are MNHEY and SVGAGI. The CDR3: CASRRGGLDHENIQYF. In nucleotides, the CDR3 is TGTGCCAGCAGGCGGGGAGGACTCGATCACGAAAACATTCAGTACTTC.

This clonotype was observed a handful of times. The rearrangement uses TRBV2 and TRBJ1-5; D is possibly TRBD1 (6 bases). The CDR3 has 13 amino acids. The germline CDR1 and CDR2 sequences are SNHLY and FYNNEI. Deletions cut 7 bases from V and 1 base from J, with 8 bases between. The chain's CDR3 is CASTGQSNQPQHF. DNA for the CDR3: TGTGCCAGCACAGGACAGAGCAATCAGCCCCAGCATTTT.

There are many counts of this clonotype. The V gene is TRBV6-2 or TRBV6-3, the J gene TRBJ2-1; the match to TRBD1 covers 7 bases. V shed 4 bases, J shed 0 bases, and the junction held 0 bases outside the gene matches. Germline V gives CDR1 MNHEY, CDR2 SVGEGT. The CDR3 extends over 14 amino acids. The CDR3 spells CASSWDSSYNEQFF. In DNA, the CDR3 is TGTGCCAGCAGTTGGGACAGCTCCTACAATGAGCAGTTCTTC.

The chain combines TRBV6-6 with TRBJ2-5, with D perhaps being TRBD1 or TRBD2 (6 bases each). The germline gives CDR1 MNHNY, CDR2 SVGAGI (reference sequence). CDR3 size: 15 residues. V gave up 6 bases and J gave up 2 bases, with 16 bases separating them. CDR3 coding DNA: TGTGCCAGCAGCCCCCTGGGGGGCCCACAAGAGACCCAGTACTTC. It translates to CASSPLGGPQETQYF.

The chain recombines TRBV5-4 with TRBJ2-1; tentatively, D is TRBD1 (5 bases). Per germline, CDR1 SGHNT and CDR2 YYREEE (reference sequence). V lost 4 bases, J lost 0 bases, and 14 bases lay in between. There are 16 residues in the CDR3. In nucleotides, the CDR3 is TGTGCCAGCAGCCGAACCGACAGAAGCTCCTACAATGAGCAGTTCTTC. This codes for CASSRTDRSSYNEQFF.

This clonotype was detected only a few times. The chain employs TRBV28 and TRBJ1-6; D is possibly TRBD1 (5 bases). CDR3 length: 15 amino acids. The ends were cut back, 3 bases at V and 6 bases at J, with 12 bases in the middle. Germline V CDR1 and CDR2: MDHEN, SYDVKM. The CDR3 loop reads CASSLNKGINSPLHF. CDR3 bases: TGTGCCAGCAGTTTGAATAAGGGGATTAATTCACCCCTCCACTTT.